The 19 T cell receptor beta chains in this list originate from one sample, sequenced in a study of blood T cells in healthy people across ages. The second PCR ran roughly 6 to 11 cycles with a sample-barcoded 5' primer and J-beta primers. TCRdb processed the 5' RACE reads anew with MiXCR; each CDR3 protein has one entry. Found here are 600,000 to 800,000 distinct CDR3 sequences, roughly 21% of them singletons; the top ten hold roughly 3.7%. The sequenced sample was blood. The receptors were gathered from a man aged 70 or older in good health.

This chain links TRBV10-3 with TRBJ2-1; 7 nucleotides line up with TRBD1. The DNA end is a closer match to TRBJ2-5, so the J assignment may be wrong. This CDR3 spans 14 amino acids. Germline V CDR1 and CDR2: ENHRY, SYGVKD. The chain's CDR3 is CAISDDTGVKTQYF. The DNA of the CDR3 is TGTGCCATCAGTGATGACACAGGGGTGAAGACCCAGTACTTC.

This chain joins TRBV5-1 and TRBJ1-1; TRBD1 might be the D (6 bases). The length of the CDR3 is 15 residues. Germline CDR1 reads SGHRS; CDR2 reads YFSETQ. V shed 4 bases and J shed 4 bases, with 17 bases lying between them. The CDR3 region is CASSVGSGVITEAFF. The CDR3 nucleotides read TGCGCCAGCAGCGTAGGTTCAGGGGTTATCACTGAAGCTTTCTTT.

A few counts support this clonotype. The chain joins TRBV5-5 to TRBJ2-1; 13 bases are a match to TRBD2. Germline-derived CDR1 and CDR2 are SGHKS and YYEKEE (reference sequence). With V trimmed by 4 bases and J by 4 bases, 8 bases remained unmatched. This CDR3 has 17 amino acids. The CDR3 reads CASSQELAGGQYNEQFF. The DNA for the CDR3 is TGTGCCAGCAGCCAAGAACTAGCGGGAGGGCAGTACAATGAGCAGTTCTTC. The variable domain in full, with the rest retrieved from reference TRBV5-5 and TRBJ2-1, is DAGVTQSPTHLIKTRGQQVTLRCSPISGHKSVSWYQQVLGQGPQFIFQYYEKEERGRGNFPDRFSARQFPNYSSELNVNALLLGDSALYLCASSQELAGGQYNEQFFGPGTRLTVL.

The J gene is TRBJ1-2, the V gene TRBV29-1, with D unclear. CDR1 SQVTM and CDR2 ANQGSEA come from the germline V gene. Deletions cut 6 bases from V and 7 bases from J, with 12 bases between. The CDR3 length is 11 residues. The CDR3 is CSVTLGSGYTF. For the CDR3, the DNA is TGCAGCGTGACCCTGGGGTCTGGCTACACCTTC.

This clonotype was seen more than once but under ten times. V and J are TRBV20-1 and TRBJ2-1; 10 positions agree with TRBD2. V lost 5 bases and J lost 8; bases outside the gene matches: 9. The CDR3 covers 14 residues. Germline assignment: CDR1 DFQATT and CDR2 SNEGSKA (reference sequence). The CDR3 DNA is TGCAGTGCTGCCGGACTAGCGGTGGTCGATGAGCAGTTCTTC. Translated: CSAAGLAVVDEQFF.

This chain uses TRBV28 with TRBJ2-2, with 8 bases matching TRBD1. The J segment lost 7 bases and the V segment lost 2 bases, leaving 9 bases of the junction unmatched. The CDR3 contains 16 residues. The germline V gene encodes CDR1 MDHEN and CDR2 SYDVKM. Here the CDR3 DNA reads TGTGCCAGCAGTTTACTGTGGCAGGGGGCTGGCGGGGAGCTGTTTTTT. Translating gives CASSLLWQGAGGELFF. The variable domain in full, completed from reference TRBV28 and TRBJ2-2, reads DVKVTQSSRYLVKRTGEKVFLECVQDMDHENMFWYRQDPGLGLRLIYFSYDVKMKEKGDIPEGYSVSREKKERFSLILESASTNQTSMYLCASSLLWQGAGGELFFGEGSRLTVL.

This clonotype was detected a few times. The rearrangement links TRBV6-6 to TRBJ2-3, with 8 nucleotides matching TRBD2. Germline CDR1 MNHNY, CDR2 SVGAGI (reference sequence). This CDR3 is 15 amino acids long. V shed 4 bases, J shed 2 bases, and the junction held 5 bases outside the gene matches. This chain's CDR3 is CASSFTSGNTDTQYF. The CDR3 DNA sequence: TGTGCCAGCAGTTTCACTAGCGGAAACACAGATACGCAGTATTTT.

The V and J genes are TRBV4-1 and TRBJ2-5; no clear D gene. The J call is uncertain, as TRBJ2-1 better fits the DNA end. Germline loops: CDR1 MGHRA, CDR2 YSYEKL. This CDR3 contains 14 residues. In DNA, the CDR3 is TGCGCCAGCAGCCCTCTTGGCACTCACAATGAGCAGTTCTTC. It encodes CASSPLGTHNEQFF.

This clonotype was observed a single time. V gene TRBV25-1 combines with J gene TRBJ1-4, with 7 bases matching TRBD1. The CDR3 length is 15 residues. Germline trimming cut 2 bases from V and 7 bases from J; bases unmatched to any gene: 7. Germline lookup yields CDR1 MGHDK and CDR2 SYGVNS. The CDR3, as DNA: TGTGCCAGCAGTGAAAGACAGGGCACTCGTGAAAAACTGTTTTTT. Amino acids: CASSERQGTREKLFF.

The genes are TRBV28 and TRBJ2-4; perhaps D is TRBD1 or TRBD2 (5 bases each). This CDR3 spans 15 amino acids. Germline assignment: CDR1 MDHEN and CDR2 SYDVKM. V was cut by 3 bases and J by 2 bases, with 11 bases left in between. CDR3 sequence (DNA): TGTGCCAGCAGTTTTATGGGGGTAACCAAAAACATTCAGTACTTC. This encodes CASSFMGVTKNIQYF.

The V and J genes are TRBV25-1 and TRBJ1-5, with D maybe TRBD1 (6 bases). There are 16 residues in the CDR3. V dropped 4 bases and J dropped 2 bases, with 15 bases sitting between them. In germline, CDR1 is MGHDK, CDR2 SYGVNS. DNA of the CDR3: TGTGCCAGCAGTGTAGGTGGGGGCTTGGGCAATCAGCCCCAGCATTTT. This gives the protein CASSVGGGLGNQPQHF.

In this sample, this clonotype turned up a few times. CDR3 sequence: CASSTRTGVVSPLHF. DNA for the CDR3: TGTGCCAGTAGTACACGGACAGGGGTGGTCTCACCCCTCCACTTT. The rearrangement joins TRBV19 to TRBJ1-6, with 9 bases that match TRBD1. Germline V lookup: CDR1 LNHDA, CDR2 SQIVND (reference sequence). The ends lost 4 bases at V and 10 bases at J; junction bases unmatched: 8. The CDR3 contains 15 residues.

V gene TRBV7-9 combines with J gene TRBJ2-5, with 10 nucleotides matching TRBD1. TRBJ2-1 explains the end of the DNA better; the J call may be wrong. Germline CDR1 reads SEHNR; CDR2 reads FQNEAQ (reference sequence). The CDR3 loop spans 16 amino acids. The CDR3 spells CASSLDPGQGPDEQFF. The CDR3 bases are TGTGCCAGCAGCTTGGACCCGGGACAGGGGCCTGATGAGCAGTTCTTC.

Written as DNA, the CDR3 is TGTGCCATCAGTGACATAGCGGGGGCCAGCAATGAGCAGTTCTTC. It codes for CAISDIAGASNEQFF. The chain employs TRBV10-3 and TRBJ2-5; 9 bases are shared with TRBD2. The DNA end is a closer match to TRBJ2-1, so the J assignment may be wrong. This CDR3 spans 15 amino acids. Per the germline V gene, CDR1 is ENHRY and CDR2 is SYGVKD.

A few counts support this clonotype. The chain recombines TRBV27 with TRBJ2-2; D perhaps matches TRBD2 (5 bases). The V end was cut by 4 bases, the J end by 6 bases, with 9 bases between. CDR1 is MNHEY, CDR2 SMNVEV, per germline (reference sequence). The CDR3 length is 13 residues. CDR3: CASSSPLAGELFF. In DNA, the CDR3 is TGTGCCAGCAGTTCTCCACTAGCCGGGGAGCTGTTTTTT.

The chain couples TRBV4-3 to TRBJ2-5; a possible D gene is TRBD1 (5 bases). V shed 1 base and J shed 3 bases, with 12 bases lying between them. There are 15 residues in the CDR3. From germline, CDR1 is LGHNA and CDR2 YSLEER. CDR3 in amino acids: CASSQGFGAEETQYF. Written as DNA, the CDR3 is TGCGCCAGCAGCCAAGGTTTTGGGGCAGAAGAGACCCAGTACTTC.

This chain links TRBV24-1 with TRBJ2-4; no definite D call. Germline V gene sequence: CDR1 KGHDR, CDR2 SFDVKD. Trimming removed 3 bases from V and 4 bases from J, with 12 bases in between. CDR3 size: 15 residues. The CDR3 spells CATSDPTDGKNIQYF. CDR3 nucleotides: TGTGCCACCAGTGATCCCACGGACGGGAAAAACATTCAGTACTTC.

This clonotype appeared many times. The chain is built from TRBV5-6 and TRBJ1-1, with 8 positions matching TRBD1. The V segment lost 2 bases and the J segment 0 bases; nucleotides outside the gene matches: 3. This CDR3 comprises 15 residues. The germline CDR1 and CDR2 sequences are SGHDT and YYEEEE. The DNA for the CDR3 is TGTGCCAGCAGCTTAGGACAGGGACTGAACACTGAAGCTTTCTTT. The encoded protein is CASSLGQGLNTEAFF.

DNA of the CDR3: TGCACCAGCAGCCAAGCGATTGCTAGCGGGAGCTCTCGGGAGACCCAGTACTTC. Amino acid sequence: CTSSQAIASGSSRETQYF. V usage is TRBV1 and J usage is TRBJ2-1; the table's D call of TRBD2 was not tested on the DNA. The DNA matches TRBJ2-5 better at its end, which makes the J call doubtful. TRBV1 is designated a pseudogene. This CDR3 has 18 amino acids.